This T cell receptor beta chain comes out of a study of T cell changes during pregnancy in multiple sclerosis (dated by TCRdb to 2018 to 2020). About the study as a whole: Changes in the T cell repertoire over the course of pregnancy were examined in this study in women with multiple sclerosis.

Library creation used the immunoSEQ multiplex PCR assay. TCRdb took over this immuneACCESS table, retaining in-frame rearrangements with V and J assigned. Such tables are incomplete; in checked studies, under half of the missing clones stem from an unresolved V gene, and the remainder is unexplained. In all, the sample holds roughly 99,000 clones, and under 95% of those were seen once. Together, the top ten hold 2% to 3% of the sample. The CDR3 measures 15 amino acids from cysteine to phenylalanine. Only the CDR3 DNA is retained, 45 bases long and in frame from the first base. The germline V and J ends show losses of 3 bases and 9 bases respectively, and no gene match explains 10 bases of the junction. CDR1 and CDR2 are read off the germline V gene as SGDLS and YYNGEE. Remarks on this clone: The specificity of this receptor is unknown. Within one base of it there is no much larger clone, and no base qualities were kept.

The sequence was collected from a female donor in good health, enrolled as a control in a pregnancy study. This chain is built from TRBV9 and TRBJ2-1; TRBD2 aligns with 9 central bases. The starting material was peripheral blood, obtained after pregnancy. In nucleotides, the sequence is TGTGCCAGCAGCGCCGGGACTAGCAGATGGGGTGAGCAGTTCTTC. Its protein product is CASSAGTSRWGEQFF.